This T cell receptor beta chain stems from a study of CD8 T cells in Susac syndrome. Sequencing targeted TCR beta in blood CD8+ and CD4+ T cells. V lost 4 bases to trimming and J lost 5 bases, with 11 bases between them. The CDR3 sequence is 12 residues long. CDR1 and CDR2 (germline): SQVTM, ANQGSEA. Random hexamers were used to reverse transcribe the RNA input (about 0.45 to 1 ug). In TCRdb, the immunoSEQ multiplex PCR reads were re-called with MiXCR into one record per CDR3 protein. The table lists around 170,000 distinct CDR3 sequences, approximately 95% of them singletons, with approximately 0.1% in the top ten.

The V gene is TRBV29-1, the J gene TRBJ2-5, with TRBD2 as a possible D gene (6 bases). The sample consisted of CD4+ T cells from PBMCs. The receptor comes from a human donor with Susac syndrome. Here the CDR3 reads CSVGGAGETQYF. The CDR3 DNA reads TGCAGCGTTGGCGGGGCGGGGGAGACCCAGTACTTC.